A single sample is the source of the 10 T cell receptor beta chains below, sequenced in a study of blood T cell repertoires in COVID-19. Some clones are missing from TCRdb's copy, which holds only in-frame ones; the method was immunoSEQ multiplex PCR. The sample lists about 49,000 clones, more than 85% seen once, with roughly 0.99% in the top ten. The sequencing sample was made of peripheral blood. The source of these receptors is a man aged 60 to 69 with COVID-19, enrolled during active disease.

The V call is TRBV30, the J call TRBJ1-2, with 7 bases that match TRBD1. V trimming: 2 bases; J trimming: 3 bases; junction bases outside the gene matches: 3. This CDR3 has 13 amino acids. Germline values: CDR1 GTSNPN, CDR2 SVGIG (reference sequence). DNA of the CDR3: TGTGCCTGGAGTAAGGGGGCTGACTATGGCTACACCTTC. The encoded protein is CAWSKGADYGYTF. Full variable domain (remainder filled in from reference TRBV30 and TRBJ1-2): SQTIHQWPATLVQPVGSPLSLECTVEGTSNPNLYWYRQAAGRGLQLLFYSVGIGQISSEVPQNLSASRPQDRQFILSSKKLLLSDSGFYLCAWSKGADYGYTFGSGTRLTVV.

The V call is TRBV19, the J call TRBJ1-2; 8 bases are a match to TRBD1. V lost 7 bases, J lost 8 bases, and 18 bases stayed unmatched. This CDR3 is 16 amino acids long. From germline, CDR1 is LNHDA and CDR2 SQIVND (reference sequence). CDR3 nucleotide sequence: TGTGCCAGTAAGTGGATGCCAGGGGGCGCTGACGGAGGCTACACCTTC. This translates into CASKWMPGGADGGYTF. The full variable domain, in which reference TRBV19 and TRBJ1-2 provide the parts outside the CDR3, is DGGITQSPKYLFRKEGQNVTLSCEQNLNHDAMYWYRQDPGQGLRLIYYSQIVNDFQKGDIAEGYSVSREKKESFPLTVTSAQKNPTAFYLCASKWMPGGADGGYTFGSGTRLTVV.

The chain recombines TRBV4-3 with TRBJ2-2, with 8 bases fitting TRBD1. CDR3 length: 15 amino acids. The V segment lost 3 bases and the J segment 6 bases; nucleotides outside the gene matches: 6. CDR1 is LGHNA and CDR2 is YSLEER in the germline V gene. CDR3 amino acids: CASSHRGQAAGELFF. In DNA, the CDR3 is TGCGCCAGCAGCCACAGGGGGCAGGCGGCCGGGGAGCTGTTTTTT.

The chain links TRBV7-2 to TRBJ2-2; D possibly corresponds to TRBD1 (7 bases). Trimming cost V 5 bases and J 5 bases, with 18 bases left between them. The CDR3 extends over 16 amino acids. Germline CDR1 is SGHTA and CDR2 is FQGNSA. The CDR3 sequence: CASSIAQGGRTGELFF. As DNA, the CDR3 is TGTGCCAGCAGCATCGCCCAGGGGGGTCGAACCGGGGAGCTGTTTTTT.

This chain joins TRBV11-2 and TRBJ1-1; D remains ambiguous. Trimming stripped 8 bases from V and 3 bases from J, with 13 bases between. In germline, CDR1 is SGHAT, CDR2 FQNNGV. CDR3 length: 13 residues. CDR3 coding DNA: TGTGCCAGCCTTTTCGGAGGGCACACTGAAGCTTTCTTT. Translating gives CASLFGGHTEAFF.

The genes are TRBV28 and TRBJ2-4; D unclear. V lost 6 bases and J lost 0, with 12 bases in between. The CDR3 extends over 15 amino acids. Germline-derived CDR1 and CDR2 are MDHEN and SYDVKM. The CDR3 reads CASRTGRLAKNIQYF. The DNA of the CDR3 is TGTGCCAGCAGGACTGGAAGGTTAGCCAAAAACATTCAGTACTTC.

The chain is built from TRBV2 and TRBJ2-7; 7 bases fit TRBD1. With V trimmed by 2 bases and J by 3 bases, 7 bases remained unmatched. The CDR3 covers 15 residues. In germline, CDR1 is SNHLY, CDR2 FYNNEI. The CDR3 DNA is TGTGCCAGCAGTGAATGGGGGACAGAGATCTACGAGCAGTACTTC. Translating it yields CASSEWGTEIYEQYF.

The chain links TRBV19 to TRBJ2-1; no reliable D call. Germline assignment: CDR1 LNHDA and CDR2 SQIVND (reference sequence). This CDR3 comprises 14 residues. Trimming pared 1 base from V and 2 bases from J, leaving 6 bases between. CDR3 in amino acids: CASSIVGPYNEQFF. CDR3 nucleotides: TGTGCCAGTAGTATAGTGGGCCCCTACAATGAGCAGTTCTTC.

This clone appeared once. V usage is TRBV7-8 and J usage is TRBJ1-3, with D maybe TRBD1 (5 bases). V lost 0 bases and J 2 bases, leaving 11 bases between the germline ends. The CDR3 consists of 16 residues. Germline V lookup: CDR1 SGHVS, CDR2 FQNEAQ. The CDR3 loop is CASSLAAGWAGNTIYF. As DNA, the CDR3 is TGTGCCAGCAGCTTAGCTGCAGGGTGGGCTGGAAACACCATATATTTT.

The chain employs TRBV7-9 and TRBJ1-3; 7 nucleotides match TRBD1. Germline CDR1 reads SEHNR; CDR2 reads FQNEAQ (reference sequence). J gave up 4 bases and V 3 bases, and 9 bases lay outside the gene matches. The CDR3 runs 16 residues. Here the CDR3 DNA reads TGTGCCAGCAGCTTTGCAACAGGGGCGAGGGGAAACACCATATATTTT. This codes for CASSFATGARGNTIYF.